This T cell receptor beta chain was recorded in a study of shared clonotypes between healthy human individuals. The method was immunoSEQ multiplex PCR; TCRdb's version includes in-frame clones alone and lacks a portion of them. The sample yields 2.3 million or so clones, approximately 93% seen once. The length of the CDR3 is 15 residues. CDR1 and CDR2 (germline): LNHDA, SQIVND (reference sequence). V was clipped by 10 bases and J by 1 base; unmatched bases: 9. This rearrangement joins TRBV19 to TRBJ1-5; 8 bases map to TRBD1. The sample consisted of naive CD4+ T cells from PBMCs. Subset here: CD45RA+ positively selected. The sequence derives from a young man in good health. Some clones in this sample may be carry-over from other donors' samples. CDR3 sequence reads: CATGKGQDSNQPQHF. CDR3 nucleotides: TGTGCCACGGGGAAGGGACAGGACAGCAATCAGCCCCAGCATTTT.